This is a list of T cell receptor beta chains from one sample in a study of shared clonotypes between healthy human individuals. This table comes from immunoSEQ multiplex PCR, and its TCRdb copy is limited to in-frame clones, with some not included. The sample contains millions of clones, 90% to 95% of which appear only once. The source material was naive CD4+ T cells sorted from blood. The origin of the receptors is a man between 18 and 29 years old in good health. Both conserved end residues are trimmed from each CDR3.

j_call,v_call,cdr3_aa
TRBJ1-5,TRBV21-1,ASSKTPDGQGNQPQH
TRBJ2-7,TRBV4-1,ASSHGLVQPYEQY
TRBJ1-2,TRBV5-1,ASKSSAAANYGYT
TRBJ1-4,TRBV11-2,ASSIRGATNEKLF
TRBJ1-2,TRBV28,ASSFAYGYT
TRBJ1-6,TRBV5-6,ASSLAVGAGANSPLH
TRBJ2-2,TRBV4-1,ASSTVNTGELF
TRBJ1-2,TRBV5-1,ASSHLQGFDYGYT
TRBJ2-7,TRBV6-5,ASSYSREGPYEQY
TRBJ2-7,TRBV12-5,ASGFRTPAEQY
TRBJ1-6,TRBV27,ASSLETAWTLNSPLH
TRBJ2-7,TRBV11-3,ASTAPGSYEQY
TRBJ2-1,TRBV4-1,ASSPGTSFYDEQF
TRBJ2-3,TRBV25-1,ASSGYTGSPTFQPQY
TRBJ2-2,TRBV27,ASSLRANTGELF
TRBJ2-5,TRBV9,ASSVVPGGGQETQY
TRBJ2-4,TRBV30,AWARGLAKNIQY
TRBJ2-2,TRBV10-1,ASSATVNTGELF
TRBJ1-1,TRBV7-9,ASSLGHGTTMNTEAF
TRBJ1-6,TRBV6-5,ASSYSARTGASPLH
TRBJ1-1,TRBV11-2,ASSSESGVRTEAF
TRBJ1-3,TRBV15,ATSRADAGSSGNTIY
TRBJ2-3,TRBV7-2,ASSRGRAVTQTSTDTQY
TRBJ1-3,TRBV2,ASRGQISGNTIY
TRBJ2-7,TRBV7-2,ASRRTGAEYEQY
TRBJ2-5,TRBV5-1,ASSLGGPGETQY
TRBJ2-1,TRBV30,ASGLADNEQF
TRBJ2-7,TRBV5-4,ASSQSGRAFHEQY
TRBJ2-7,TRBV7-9,ASSLVAGVLEQY
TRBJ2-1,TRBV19,ASKSGAWHEQF
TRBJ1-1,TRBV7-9,ASRNREAF
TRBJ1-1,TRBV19,ASSPSAGTEAF
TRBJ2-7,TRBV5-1,ASSLDRGRLEQY
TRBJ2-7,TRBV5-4,ASSLAGGLVVREQY
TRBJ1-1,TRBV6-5,ASSYGVRNTEAF
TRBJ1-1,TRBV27,ASSLVPARGEAF
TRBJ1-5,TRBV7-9,ASSLSGRGGSNQPQH
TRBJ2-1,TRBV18,ASSPGLADYNEQF
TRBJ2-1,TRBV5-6,ASSLRRGAPGYNEQF
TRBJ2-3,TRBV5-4,ASSPTQGAGTDTQY